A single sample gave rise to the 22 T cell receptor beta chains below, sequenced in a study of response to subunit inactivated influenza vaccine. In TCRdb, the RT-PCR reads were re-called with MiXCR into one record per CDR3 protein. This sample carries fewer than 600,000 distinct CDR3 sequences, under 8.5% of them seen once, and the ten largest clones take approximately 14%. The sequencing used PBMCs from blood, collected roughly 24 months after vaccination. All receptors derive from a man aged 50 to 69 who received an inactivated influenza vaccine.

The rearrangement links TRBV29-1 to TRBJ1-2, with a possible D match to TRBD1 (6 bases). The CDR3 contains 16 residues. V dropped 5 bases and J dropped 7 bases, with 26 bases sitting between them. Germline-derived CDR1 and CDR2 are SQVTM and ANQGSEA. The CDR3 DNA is TGCAGCGTTTGGGGTCCGGGACAACAAGGCGCTAGTGGCTACACCTTC. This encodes CSVWGPGQQGASGYTF.

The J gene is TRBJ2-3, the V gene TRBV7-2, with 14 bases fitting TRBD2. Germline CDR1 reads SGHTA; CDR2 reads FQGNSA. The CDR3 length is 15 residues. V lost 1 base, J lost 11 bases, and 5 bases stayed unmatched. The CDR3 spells CASSLGGLAGVKQYF. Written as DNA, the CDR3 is TGTGCCAGCAGCTTAGGGGGACTAGCGGGAGTTAAGCAGTATTTT.

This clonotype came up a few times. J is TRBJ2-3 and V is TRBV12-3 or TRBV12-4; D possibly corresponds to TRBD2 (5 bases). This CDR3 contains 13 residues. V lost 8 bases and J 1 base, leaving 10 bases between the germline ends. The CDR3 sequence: CASCEGGTDTQYF. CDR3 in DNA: TGTGCCAGCTGTGAGGGAGGCACAGATACGCAGTATTTT.

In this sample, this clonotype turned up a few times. CDR3 nucleotides: TGTGCCACAGGCTTAAGGGCAGATACGCAGTATTTT. It yields the protein CATGLRADTQYF. This chain connects TRBV10-3 to TRBJ2-3; D call uncertain. Germline V lookup: CDR1 ENHRY, CDR2 SYGVKD. With 10 bases removed from V and 4 bases from J, the gap between germline ends came to 12 bases. The CDR3 is made up of 12 amino acids.

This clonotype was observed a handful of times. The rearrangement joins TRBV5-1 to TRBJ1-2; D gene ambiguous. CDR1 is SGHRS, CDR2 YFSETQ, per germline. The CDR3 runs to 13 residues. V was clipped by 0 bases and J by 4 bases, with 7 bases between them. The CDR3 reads CASSLGETYGYTF. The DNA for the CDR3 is TGCGCCAGCAGCTTGGGGGAGACCTATGGCTACACCTTC.

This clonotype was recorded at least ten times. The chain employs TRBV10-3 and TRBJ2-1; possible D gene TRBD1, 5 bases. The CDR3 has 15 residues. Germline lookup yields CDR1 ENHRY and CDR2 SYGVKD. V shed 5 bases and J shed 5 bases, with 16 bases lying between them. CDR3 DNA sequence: TGTGCCATCAGTCCCTCAGGGCAGAAGAACAATGAGCAGTTCTTC. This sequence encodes CAISPSGQKNNEQFF.

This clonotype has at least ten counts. CDR3 residues: CASSSGVIQYF. The CDR3 DNA follows: TGTGCCAGCAGCTCAGGGGTCATTCAGTACTTC. This sequence joins TRBV7-2 and TRBJ2-4, with D tentatively TRBD1 (6 bases). V was pared by 4 bases and J by 9 bases, with 7 bases between. The CDR3 loop spans 11 amino acids. CDR1 is SGHTA and CDR2 is FQGNSA in the germline V gene.

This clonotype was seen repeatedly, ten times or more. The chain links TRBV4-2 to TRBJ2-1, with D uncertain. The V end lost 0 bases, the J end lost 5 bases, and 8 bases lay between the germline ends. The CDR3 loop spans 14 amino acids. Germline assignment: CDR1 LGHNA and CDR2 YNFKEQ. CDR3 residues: CASSQEEPDNEQFF. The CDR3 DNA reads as TGTGCCAGCAGCCAAGAGGAACCCGACAATGAGCAGTTCTTC.

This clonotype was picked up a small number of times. CDR3 in amino acids: CSVRPSGQGQVYYYTEAFF. The CDR3 bases are TGCAGTGTCCGACCCTCGGGACAGGGTCAGGTTTATTACTACACTGAAGCTTTCTTT. The chain recombines TRBV20-1 with TRBJ1-1; the match to TRBD1 covers 9 bases. CDR1 and CDR2 from the germline V gene are DFQATT and SNEGSKA (reference sequence). V lost 7 bases, J lost 3 bases, and 24 bases stayed unmatched. The CDR3 covers 19 residues.

The CDR3, as DNA: TGTGCCACCAGCAGAGTTGGGGCTAGCACAGATACGCAGTATTTT. The encoded protein is CATSRVGASTDTQYF. The chain carries TRBV15 and TRBJ2-3; tentative D call: TRBD1 (5 bases). V was cut by 1 base and J by 0 bases, with 8 bases left in between. CDR3 length: 15 amino acids. Germline V gene data show CDR1 as LNHNV and CDR2 as YYDKDF (reference sequence).

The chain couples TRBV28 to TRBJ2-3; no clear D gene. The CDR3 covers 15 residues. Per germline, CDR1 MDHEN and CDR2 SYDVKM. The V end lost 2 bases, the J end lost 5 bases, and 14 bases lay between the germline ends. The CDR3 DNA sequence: TGTGCCAGCAGTTTAATGTCCAGGAACCGAGATACGCAGTATTTT. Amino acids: CASSLMSRNRDTQYF.

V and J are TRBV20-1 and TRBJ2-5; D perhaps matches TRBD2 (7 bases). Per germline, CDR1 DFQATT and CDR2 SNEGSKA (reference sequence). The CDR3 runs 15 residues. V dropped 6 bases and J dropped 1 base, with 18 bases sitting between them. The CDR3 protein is CSAPGGGGSQETQYF. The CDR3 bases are TGCAGTGCCCCTGGGGGAGGGGGTTCCCAAGAGACCCAGTACTTC.

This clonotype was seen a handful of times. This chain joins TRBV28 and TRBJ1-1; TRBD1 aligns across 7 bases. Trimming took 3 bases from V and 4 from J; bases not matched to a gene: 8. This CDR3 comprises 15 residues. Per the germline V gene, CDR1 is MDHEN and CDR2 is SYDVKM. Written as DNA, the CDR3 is TGTGCCAGCAGTTTTTTCACAGGGGATGGCACTGAAGCTTTCTTT. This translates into CASSFFTGDGTEAFF.

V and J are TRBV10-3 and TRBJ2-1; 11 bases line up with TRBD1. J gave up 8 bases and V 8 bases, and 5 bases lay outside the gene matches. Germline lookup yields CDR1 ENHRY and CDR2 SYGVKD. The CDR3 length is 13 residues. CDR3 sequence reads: CAIGQGAKDEQFF. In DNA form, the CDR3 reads TGTGCCATCGGACAGGGGGCTAAAGATGAGCAGTTCTTC.

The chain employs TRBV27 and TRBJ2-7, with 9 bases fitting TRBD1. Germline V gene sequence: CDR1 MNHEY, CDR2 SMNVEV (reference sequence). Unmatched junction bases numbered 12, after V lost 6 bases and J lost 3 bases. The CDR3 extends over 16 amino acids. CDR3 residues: CASSDVSGQGFYEQYF. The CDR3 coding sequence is TGTGCCAGCAGCGACGTTTCGGGACAGGGCTTCTACGAGCAGTACTTC.

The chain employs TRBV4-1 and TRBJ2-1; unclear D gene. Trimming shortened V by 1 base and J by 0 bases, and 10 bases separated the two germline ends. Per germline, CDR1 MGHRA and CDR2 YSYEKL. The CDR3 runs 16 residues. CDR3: CASSQGSWGSYNEQFF. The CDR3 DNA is TGCGCCAGCAGCCAAGGTAGCTGGGGCTCCTACAATGAGCAGTTCTTC.

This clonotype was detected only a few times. DNA of the CDR3: TGCAGTGCCCGAGGCGGGACAGGGATCTCTAATTCACCCCTCCACTTT. The encoded protein is CSARGGTGISNSPLHF. V and J are TRBV20-1 and TRBJ1-6; TRBD1 matches at 9 bases. In germline, CDR1 is DFQATT, CDR2 SNEGSKA (reference sequence). J gave up 6 bases and V 6 bases, and 12 bases lay outside the gene matches. This CDR3 has 16 amino acids.

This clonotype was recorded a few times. The CDR3 loop reads CSAGGVGFNTGELFF. The CDR3 bases are TGCAGCGCCGGGGGGGTAGGGTTCAACACCGGGGAGCTGTTTTTT. The chain employs TRBV29-1 and TRBJ2-2; 8 nucleotides align to TRBD2. The CDR3 covers 15 residues. Per the germline V gene, CDR1 is SQVTM and CDR2 is ANQGSEA. V shed 7 bases and J 2 bases; nucleotides not matched to a gene: 9.

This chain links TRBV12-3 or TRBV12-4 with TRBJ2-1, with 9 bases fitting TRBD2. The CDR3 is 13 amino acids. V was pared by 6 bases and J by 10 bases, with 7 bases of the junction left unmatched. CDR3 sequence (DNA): TGTGCCAGCAGACTTAGCGGGAGCGAGGAGCAGTTCTTC. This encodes CASRLSGSEEQFF.

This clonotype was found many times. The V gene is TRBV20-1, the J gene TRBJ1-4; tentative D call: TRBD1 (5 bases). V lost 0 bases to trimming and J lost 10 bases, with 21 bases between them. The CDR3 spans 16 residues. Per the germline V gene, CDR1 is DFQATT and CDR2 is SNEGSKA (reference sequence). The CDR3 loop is CSARDEMWGRAGKLFF. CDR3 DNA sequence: TGCAGTGCTAGAGATGAAATGTGGGGCAGGGCTGGAAAACTGTTTTTT.

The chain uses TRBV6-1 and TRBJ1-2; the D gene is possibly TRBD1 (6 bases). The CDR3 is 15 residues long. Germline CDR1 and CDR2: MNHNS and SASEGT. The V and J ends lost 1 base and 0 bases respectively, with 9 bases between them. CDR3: CASSEVKGANYGYTF. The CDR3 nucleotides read TGTGCCAGCAGTGAAGTCAAGGGGGCTAACTATGGCTACACCTTC.

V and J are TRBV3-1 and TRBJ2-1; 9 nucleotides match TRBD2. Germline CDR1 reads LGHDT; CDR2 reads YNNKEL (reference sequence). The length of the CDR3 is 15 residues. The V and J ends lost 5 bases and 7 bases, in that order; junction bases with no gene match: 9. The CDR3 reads CASSSLAGRGNEQFF. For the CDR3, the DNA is TGTGCCAGCAGCTCCCTAGCGGGACGGGGGAATGAGCAGTTCTTC.